This T cell receptor beta chain originates from a study of blood T cell repertoires in COVID-19. Germline values: CDR1 SGHRS, CDR2 YFSETQ. V was cut by 5 bases and J by 5 bases, with 8 bases left in between. CDR3 length: 12 residues. Authors' analysis steps: Cell counts per sample came from amplifying reference gene primers. Here immunoSEQ multiplex PCR was the method, and the copy in TCRdb shows in-frame clones only, minus some. V and J calls and clone size come straight from that table; D and trimming were deduced from the DNA. This table holds 150,000 to 200,000 clones, approximately 89% found once.

The rearrangement joins TRBV5-1 to TRBJ2-1; no clear D. This receptor was obtained from a woman aged 25-40 years with acute or convalescent COVID-19. The sample consisted of peripheral blood. The CDR3 here is CASSGQDNEQFF. In DNA form, the CDR3 reads TGCGCCAGCAGTGGTCAGGACAATGAGCAGTTCTTC.